What follows is one TCR beta chain and its context. Its antigen is unidentified. This entry belongs to a study of T cell responses to AZD1222 COVID-19 vaccine. Background on the study: Pooling covered second doses at about 4 or about 12 weeks.

Findings of the study overall: Donor demographics were predominantly white British with a female majority; clonal diversity may be underestimated. Regions 160-218 and 743-854 dominated among vaccine-associated CD4 TCRs spanning spike. Reportedly, nearly half the spike-specific TCRs target unmutated variant regions.

Method: immunoSEQ multiplex PCR; TCRdb's copy keeps in-frame clones and lacks some. Of about 190,000 clones listed, under 95% were seen once; the top ten hold approximately 0.98%. Sequenced here: peripheral blood, sampled on day 0 of AZD1222 vaccination. This receptor was taken from an adult in good health.

The CDR3: CASSDLTHRDRASSYNSPLHF. DNA of the CDR3: TGTGCCAGCAGTGACCTCACGCACCGGGACAGGGCGAGCTCCTATAATTCACCCCTCCACTTT. The chain employs TRBV6-4 and TRBJ1-6, with 9 bases matching TRBD1. In germline, CDR1 is MRHNA, CDR2 SNTAGT. The trim removed 2 bases at V and 0 bases at J, leaving 14 bases unmatched. This CDR3 has 21 residues.